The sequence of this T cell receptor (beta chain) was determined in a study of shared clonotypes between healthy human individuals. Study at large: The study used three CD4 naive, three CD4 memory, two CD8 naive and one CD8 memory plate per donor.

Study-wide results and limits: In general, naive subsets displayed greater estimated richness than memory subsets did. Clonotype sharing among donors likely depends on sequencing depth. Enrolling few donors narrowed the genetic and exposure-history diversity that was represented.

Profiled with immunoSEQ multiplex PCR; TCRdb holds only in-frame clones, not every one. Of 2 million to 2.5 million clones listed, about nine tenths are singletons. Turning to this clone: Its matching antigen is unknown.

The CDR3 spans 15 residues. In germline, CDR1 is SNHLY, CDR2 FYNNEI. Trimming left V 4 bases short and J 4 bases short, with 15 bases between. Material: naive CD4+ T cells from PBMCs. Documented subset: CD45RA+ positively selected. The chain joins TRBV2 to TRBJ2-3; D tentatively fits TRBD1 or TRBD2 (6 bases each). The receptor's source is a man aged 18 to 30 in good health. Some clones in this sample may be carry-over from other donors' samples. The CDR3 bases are TGTGCCAGCAGTGGTCTGGGGGGCGGCCCAGATACGCAGTATTTT. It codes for CASSGLGGGPDTQYF.